This TCR beta chain came from a study of OX40 agonist ivuxolimab in advanced cancers. Findings and limits, study-wide: Averaged across samples, CD8+ T cells carried more expanded clones than CD4+ did.

The CDR3 runs 14 residues. The V gene's germline CDR1 is SGDLS and CDR2 YYNGEE. V lost 0 bases to trimming and J lost 4 bases, with 10 bases between them. TCRdb keeps only in-frame clones here, not all; method: immunoSEQ multiplex PCR. The data contain about 82,000 clones, over 80% of them singletons. About this clone itself: Its antigen remains unknown.

The rearrangement links TRBV9 to TRBJ2-5; possibly TRBD1 for D (7 bases). This receptor was obtained from an adult with an advanced solid tumor such as melanoma, head and neck, liver or kidney cancer. The sample here was CD4+ or CD8+ T cells sorted from blood, taken in a trial of the OX40 agonist ivuxolimab. CDR3 bases: TGTGCCAGCAGCGTAGACAGGGGAGGAGAGACCCAGTACTTC. Protein product: CASSVDRGGETQYF.